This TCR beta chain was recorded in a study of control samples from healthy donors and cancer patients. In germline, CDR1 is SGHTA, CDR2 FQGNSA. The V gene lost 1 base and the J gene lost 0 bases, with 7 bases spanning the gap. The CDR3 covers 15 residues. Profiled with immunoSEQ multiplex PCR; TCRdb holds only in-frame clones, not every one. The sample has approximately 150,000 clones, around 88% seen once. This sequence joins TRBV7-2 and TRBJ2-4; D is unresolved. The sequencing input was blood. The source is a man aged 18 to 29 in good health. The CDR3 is CASSLGQPAKNIQYF. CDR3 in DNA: TGTGCCAGCAGCTTAGGCCAGCCAGCCAAAAACATTCAGTACTTC. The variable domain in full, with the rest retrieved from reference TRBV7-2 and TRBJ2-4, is GAGVSQSPSNKVTEKGKDVELRCDPISGHTALYWYRQSLGQGLEFLIYFQGNSAPDKSGLPSDRFSAERTGGSVSTLTIQRTQQEDSAVYLCASSLGQPAKNIQYFGAGTRLSVL.